This passage covers 13 T cell receptor beta chains from one sample sequenced in a study of beta chain features in type 1 diabetes. Expressed TCRB transcripts were sequenced after all isolated RNA was converted to cDNA. Generated by immunoSEQ multiplex PCR, the TCRdb table keeps only in-frame clones and is missing some. The data show approximately 400,000 clones, over 13% seen once. The sample consisted of naive CD4+ T cells from blood. These receptors were taken from a woman younger than 35 in good health.

In this sample, this clone turned up a few times. The genes are TRBV4-3 and TRBJ1-1, with D hard to call. The CDR3 covers 13 residues. V was trimmed by 4 bases and J by 5 bases, leaving 11 bases between them. Per germline, CDR1 LGHNA and CDR2 YSLEER. The CDR3 loop is CASSLQRGTEAFF. As DNA, the CDR3 is TGCGCCAGCAGCCTACAGAGAGGGACTGAAGCTTTCTTT.

This clone has a handful of counts. J is TRBJ1-2 and V is TRBV7-9, with TRBD1 matching 7 bases. J lost 6 bases, V lost 5 bases, and 9 bases had no gene match. CDR3 length: 14 amino acids. Germline V gives CDR1 SEHNR, CDR2 FQNEAQ (reference sequence). The CDR3: CASSDSEDRDGYTF. CDR3 bases: TGTGCCAGCAGCGACTCTGAAGACAGGGATGGCTACACCTTC.

The chain is built from TRBV15 and TRBJ2-2; 9 bases fit TRBD2. The CDR3 spans 15 residues. Losses at the gene ends were 1 base for V and 7 bases for J; bases not matched to a gene: 4. Germline V gives CDR1 LNHNV, CDR2 YYDKDF (reference sequence). CDR3 region: CATSRVAGVVGELFF. CDR3 bases: TGTGCCACCAGCAGAGTAGCGGGAGTGGTCGGGGAGCTGTTTTTT.

The chain links TRBV28 to TRBJ2-7; 8 bases match TRBD1. The germline gives CDR1 MDHEN, CDR2 SYDVKM. The CDR3 length is 13 residues. V lost 11 bases, J lost 7 bases, and 13 bases stayed unmatched. The CDR3 is CAARRSGGREQYF. In DNA form, the CDR3 reads TGTGCCGCCCGCCGATCAGGGGGCAGGGAGCAGTACTTC.

The chain is built from TRBV5-1 and TRBJ2-5; maybe TRBD2 (5 bases). Germline lookup yields CDR1 SGHRS and CDR2 YFSETQ. Trimming cost V 4 bases and J 5 bases, with 21 bases left between them. The CDR3 is 16 residues long. The CDR3 reads CASSLPRGLGGETQYF. DNA of the CDR3: TGCGCCAGCAGCCTGCCTAGAGGCTTGGGCGGGGAGACCCAGTACTTC.

This clone was detected only a few times. V is TRBV15 and J is TRBJ1-1, with D unresolved. Per the germline V gene, CDR1 is LNHNV and CDR2 is YYDKDF (reference sequence). This CDR3 region has 15 residues. V was clipped by 3 bases and J by 4 bases, with 15 bases between them. CDR3 DNA: TGTGCCACCAGCAGGGAAACACCCGGGTCCACTGAAGCTTTCTTT. It translates to CATSRETPGSTEAFF.

This clone was seen more than once but under ten times. The chain couples TRBV7-6 to TRBJ2-1; the match to TRBD1 covers 8 bases. The CDR3 has 17 amino acids. After removal of 1 base from V and 1 base from J, the junction contained 6 bases not matched to a gene. Germline V gene data show CDR1 as SGHVS and CDR2 as FNYEAQ. The CDR3 coding sequence is TGTGCCAGCAGCTTAGTAGGGCGGACAGGGTCCTACAATGAGCAGTTCTTC. Translation: CASSLVGRTGSYNEQFF.

Only a few counts were recorded for this clone. The genes are TRBV7-2 and TRBJ2-7, with D tentatively TRBD1 (6 bases). There are 14 residues in the CDR3. V lost 1 base and J 0 bases, leaving 7 bases between the germline ends. Germline-derived CDR1 and CDR2 are SGHTA and FQGNSA. CDR3 sequence (DNA): TGTGCCAGCAGCTTAGACAGGGTCTCCTACGAGCAGTACTTC. This gives the protein CASSLDRVSYEQYF.

The chain uses TRBV19 and TRBJ2-5, with TRBD2 as a possible D gene (5 bases). Germline V lookup: CDR1 LNHDA, CDR2 SQIVND (reference sequence). Between the trimmed V and J ends, which lost 3 bases and 5 bases, there was a span of 10 bases. The CDR3 spans 13 residues. CDR3 coding DNA: TGTGCCAGTAGTATGAGGGTTGGCGAGACCCAGTACTTC. Its protein product is CASSMRVGETQYF.

This clone was seen only a few times. The rearrangement links TRBV2 to TRBJ1-2; 7 bases map to TRBD1. Germline CDR1 and CDR2: SNHLY and FYNNEI. The V segment lost 6 bases and the J segment 2 bases; nucleotides outside the gene matches: 9. The CDR3 is 15 residues long. The DNA for the CDR3 is TGTGCCAGCAGCCGAACTACGACAGGGAACTATGGCTACACCTTC. Its translation is CASSRTTTGNYGYTF.

This CDR3 reads CASSALEQGNTGELFF. CDR3 nucleotides: TGTGCCAGCAGCGCCCTAGAACAGGGGAACACCGGGGAGCTGTTTTTT. The chain links TRBV7-9 to TRBJ2-2, with D perhaps matching TRBD1 (6 bases). V was cut by 5 bases and J by 1 base, with 14 bases left in between. Germline-derived CDR1 and CDR2 are SEHNR and FQNEAQ (reference sequence). The CDR3 spans 16 residues.

As DNA, the CDR3 is TGTGCCAGCAGTTTGGGTACCAGCGGGAGTTTCGGATGGAACATTCAGTACTTC. This codes for CASSLGTSGSFGWNIQYF. The gene calls are TRBV28 and TRBJ2-4; 8 positions match TRBD2. The CDR3 is made up of 18 amino acids. J lost 7 bases, V lost 3 bases, and 17 bases had no gene match. Germline CDR1 reads MDHEN; CDR2 reads SYDVKM.

The chain employs TRBV11-1 and TRBJ2-2, with 7 bases identical to TRBD1. The CDR3 totals 14 residues. Germline trimming cut 5 bases from V and 6 bases from J; bases unmatched to any gene: 6. Germline V gene data show CDR1 as SGHAT and CDR2 as FQDESV (reference sequence). CDR3 residues: CASSGMQGAGELFF. CDR3 DNA: TGTGCCAGCAGCGGGATGCAGGGGGCCGGGGAGCTGTTTTTT.